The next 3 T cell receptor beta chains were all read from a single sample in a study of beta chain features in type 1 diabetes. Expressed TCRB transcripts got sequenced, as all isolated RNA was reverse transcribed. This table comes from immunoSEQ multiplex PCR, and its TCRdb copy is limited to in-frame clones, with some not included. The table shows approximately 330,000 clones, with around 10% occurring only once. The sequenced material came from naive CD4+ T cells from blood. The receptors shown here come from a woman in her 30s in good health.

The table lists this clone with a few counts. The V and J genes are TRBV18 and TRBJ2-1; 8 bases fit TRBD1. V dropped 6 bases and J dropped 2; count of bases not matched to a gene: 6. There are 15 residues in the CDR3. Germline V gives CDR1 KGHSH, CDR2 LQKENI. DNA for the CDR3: TGTGCCAGCTCCCTAGGGACAGGCACCTACAATGAGCAGTTCTTC. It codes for CASSLGTGTYNEQFF.

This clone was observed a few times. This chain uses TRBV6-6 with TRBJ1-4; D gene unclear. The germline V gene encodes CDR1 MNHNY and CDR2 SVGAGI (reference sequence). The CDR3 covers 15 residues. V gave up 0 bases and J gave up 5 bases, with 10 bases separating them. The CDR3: CASSYSTQFNEKLFF. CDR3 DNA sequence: TGTGCCAGCAGTTACTCGACTCAGTTCAATGAAAAACTGTTTTTT.

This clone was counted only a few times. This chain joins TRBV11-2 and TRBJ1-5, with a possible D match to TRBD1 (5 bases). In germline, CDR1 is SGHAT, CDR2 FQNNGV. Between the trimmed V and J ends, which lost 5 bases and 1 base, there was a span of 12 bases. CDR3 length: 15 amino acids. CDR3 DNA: TGTGCCAGCAGCCGAGGTACAGGCAGCAATCAGCCCCAGCATTTT. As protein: CASSRGTGSNQPQHF. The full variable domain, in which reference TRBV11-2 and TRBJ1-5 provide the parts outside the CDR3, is EAGVAQSPRYKIIEKRQSVAFWCNPISGHATLYWYQQILGQGPKLLIQFQNNGVVDDSQLPKDRFSAERLKGVDSTLKIQPAKLEDSAVYLCASSRGTGSNQPQHFGDGTRLSIL.